This T cell receptor (beta chain) was sequenced for a study of preoperative IRX-2 immunotherapy in early breast cancer. The V gene lost 4 bases and the J gene lost 8 bases, with 11 bases spanning the gap. The CDR3 extends over 12 amino acids. Germline-derived CDR1 and CDR2 are MNHGY and SAAAGT. This clone was recorded a few times. Treatment: preoperative locoregional IRX-2 cytokine immunotherapy. This phase Ib study tested locoregional IRX-2 cytokine immunotherapy given before surgery. Produced via immunoSEQ multiplex PCR; TCRdb's table is partial and in-frame only. The sample yields about 3,600 clones, 65% to 85% seen once.

The chain combines TRBV6-8 with TRBJ1-1; D is uncertain. The TCR originated in a human donor with breast cancer. The sequencing here drew on tumor tissue, taken before IRX-2 immunotherapy. Written as DNA, the CDR3 is TGTGCCAGCAGTTTTTTCATAAAAGAAGCTTTCTTT. Residues: CASSFFIKEAFF.